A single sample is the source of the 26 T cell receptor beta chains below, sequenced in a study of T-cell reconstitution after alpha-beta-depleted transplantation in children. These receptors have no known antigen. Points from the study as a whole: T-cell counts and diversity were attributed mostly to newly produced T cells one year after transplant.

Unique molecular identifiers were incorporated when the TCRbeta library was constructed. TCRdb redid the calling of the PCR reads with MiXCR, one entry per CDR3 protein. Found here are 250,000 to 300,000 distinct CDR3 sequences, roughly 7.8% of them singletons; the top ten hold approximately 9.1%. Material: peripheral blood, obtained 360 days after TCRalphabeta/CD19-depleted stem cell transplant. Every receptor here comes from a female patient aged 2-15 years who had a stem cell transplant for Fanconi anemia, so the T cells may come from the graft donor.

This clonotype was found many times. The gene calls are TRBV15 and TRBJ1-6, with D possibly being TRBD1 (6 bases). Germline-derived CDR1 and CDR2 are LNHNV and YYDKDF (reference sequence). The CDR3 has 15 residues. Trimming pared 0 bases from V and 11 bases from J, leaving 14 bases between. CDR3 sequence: CATSRDARGEPPLHF. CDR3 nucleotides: TGTGCCACCAGCAGAGATGCCAGGGGTGAGCCACCCCTCCACTTT.

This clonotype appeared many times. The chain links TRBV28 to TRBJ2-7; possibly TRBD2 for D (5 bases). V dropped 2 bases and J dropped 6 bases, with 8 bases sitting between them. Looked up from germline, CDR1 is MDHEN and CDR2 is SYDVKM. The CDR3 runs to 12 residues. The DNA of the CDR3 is TGTGCCAGCAGTTTACTAGCTGGCGAGCAGTACTTC. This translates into CASSLLAGEQYF.

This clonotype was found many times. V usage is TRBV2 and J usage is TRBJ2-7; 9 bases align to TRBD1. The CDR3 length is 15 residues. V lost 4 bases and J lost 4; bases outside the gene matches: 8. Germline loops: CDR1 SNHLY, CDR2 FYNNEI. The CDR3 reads CASSGGGQGPYEQYF. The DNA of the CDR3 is TGTGCCAGCAGTGGAGGTGGACAGGGGCCTTACGAGCAGTACTTC.

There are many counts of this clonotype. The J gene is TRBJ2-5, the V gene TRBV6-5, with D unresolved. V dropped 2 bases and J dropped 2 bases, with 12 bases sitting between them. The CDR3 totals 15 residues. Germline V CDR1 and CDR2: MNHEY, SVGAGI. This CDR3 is CASSYGRSLQETQYF. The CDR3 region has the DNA TGTGCCAGCAGTTACGGGCGGAGCCTACAAGAGACCCAGTACTTC.

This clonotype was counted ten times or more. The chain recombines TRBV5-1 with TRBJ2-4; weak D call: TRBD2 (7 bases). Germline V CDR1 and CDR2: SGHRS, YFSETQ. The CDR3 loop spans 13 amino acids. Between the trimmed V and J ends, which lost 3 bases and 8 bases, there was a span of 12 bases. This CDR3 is CASSWRGRDIQYF. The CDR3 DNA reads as TGCGCCAGCAGCTGGCGGGGGCGGGACATTCAGTACTTC.

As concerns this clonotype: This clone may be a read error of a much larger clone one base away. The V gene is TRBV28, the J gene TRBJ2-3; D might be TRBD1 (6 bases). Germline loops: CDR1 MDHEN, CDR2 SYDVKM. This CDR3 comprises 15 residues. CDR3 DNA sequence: TGTGCCAGCAGTTTAGCACTGGGCAGGACAGATACGCACTATTTT. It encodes CASSLALGRTDTHYF.

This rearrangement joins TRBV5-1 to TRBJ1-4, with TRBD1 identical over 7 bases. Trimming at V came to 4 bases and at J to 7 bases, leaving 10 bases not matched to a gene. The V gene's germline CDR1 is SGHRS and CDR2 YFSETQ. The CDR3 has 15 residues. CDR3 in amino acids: CASSEQTGVGEKLFF. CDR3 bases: TGCGCCAGCAGCGAGCAAACAGGGGTGGGTGAAAAACTGTTTTTT.

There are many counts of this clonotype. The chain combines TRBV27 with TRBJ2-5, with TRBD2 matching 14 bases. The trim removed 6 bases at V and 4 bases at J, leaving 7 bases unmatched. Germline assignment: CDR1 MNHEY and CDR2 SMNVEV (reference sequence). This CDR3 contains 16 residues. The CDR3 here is CASSYGTSGGRETQYF. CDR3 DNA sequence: TGTGCCAGCAGCTATGGGACTAGCGGGGGACGAGAGACCCAGTACTTC.

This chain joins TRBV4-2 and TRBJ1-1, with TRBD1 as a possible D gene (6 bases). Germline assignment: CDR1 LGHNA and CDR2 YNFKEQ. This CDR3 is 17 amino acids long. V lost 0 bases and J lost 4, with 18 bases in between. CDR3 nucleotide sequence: TGTGCCAGCAGCCAAGATCTGGGGGCTAGGGTGGGCACTGAAGCTTTCTTT. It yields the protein CASSQDLGARVGTEAFF.

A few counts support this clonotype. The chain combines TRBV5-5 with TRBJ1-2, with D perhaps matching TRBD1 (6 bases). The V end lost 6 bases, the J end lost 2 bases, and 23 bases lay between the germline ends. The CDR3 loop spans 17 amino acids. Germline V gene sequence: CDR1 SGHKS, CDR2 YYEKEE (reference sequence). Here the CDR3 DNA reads TGTGCCAGCACCCTAACCGGGACACTCATCTTCAACTATGGCTACACCTTC. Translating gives CASTLTGTLIFNYGYTF.

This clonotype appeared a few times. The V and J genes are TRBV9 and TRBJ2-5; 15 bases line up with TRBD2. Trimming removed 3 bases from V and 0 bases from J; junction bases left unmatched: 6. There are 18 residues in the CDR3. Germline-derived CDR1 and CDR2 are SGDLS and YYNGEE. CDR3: CASSEGLAGGMYQETQYF. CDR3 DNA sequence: TGTGCCAGCAGCGAGGGACTAGCGGGGGGAATGTACCAAGAGACCCAGTACTTC.

The CDR3 reads CASSHQTGMNTEAFF. CDR3 DNA sequence: TGCGCCAGCAGCCACCAGACAGGTATGAACACTGAAGCTTTCTTT. The J gene is TRBJ1-1, the V gene TRBV4-1; TRBD1 might be the D (6 bases). Germline loops: CDR1 MGHRA, CDR2 YSYEKL. Trimming took 3 bases from V and 0 from J, leaving 11 bases between them. The CDR3 runs 15 residues.

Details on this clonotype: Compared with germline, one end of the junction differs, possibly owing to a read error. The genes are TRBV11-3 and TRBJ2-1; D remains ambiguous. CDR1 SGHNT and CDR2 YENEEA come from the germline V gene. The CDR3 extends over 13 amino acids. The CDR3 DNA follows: TGTGACAGCAGCTTAGTGATAGGCTATGAGCAGTTCTTC. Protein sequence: CDSSLVIGYEQFF.

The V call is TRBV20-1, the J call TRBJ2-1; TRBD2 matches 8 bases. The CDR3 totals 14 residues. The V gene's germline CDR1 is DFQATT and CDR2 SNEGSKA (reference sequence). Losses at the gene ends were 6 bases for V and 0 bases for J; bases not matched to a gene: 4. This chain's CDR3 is CSAIGTSSYNEQFF. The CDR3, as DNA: TGCAGTGCCATCGGGACTAGCTCCTACAATGAGCAGTTCTTC.

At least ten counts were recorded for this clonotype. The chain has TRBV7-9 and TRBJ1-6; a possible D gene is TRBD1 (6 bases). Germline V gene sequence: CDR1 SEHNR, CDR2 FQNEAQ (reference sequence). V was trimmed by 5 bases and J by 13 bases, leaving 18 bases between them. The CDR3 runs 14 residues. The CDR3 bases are TGTGCCAGCAGCCGACAGGCTGATGGTTCGCCCCTCCACTTT. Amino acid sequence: CASSRQADGSPLHF.

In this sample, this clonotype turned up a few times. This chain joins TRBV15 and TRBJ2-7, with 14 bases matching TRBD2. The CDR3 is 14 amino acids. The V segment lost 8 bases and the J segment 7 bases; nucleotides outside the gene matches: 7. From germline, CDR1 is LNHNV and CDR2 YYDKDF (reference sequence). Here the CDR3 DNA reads TGTGCCACCCTACGCGGGACTAGCGGGGGAGAGCAGTACTTC. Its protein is CATLRGTSGGEQYF.

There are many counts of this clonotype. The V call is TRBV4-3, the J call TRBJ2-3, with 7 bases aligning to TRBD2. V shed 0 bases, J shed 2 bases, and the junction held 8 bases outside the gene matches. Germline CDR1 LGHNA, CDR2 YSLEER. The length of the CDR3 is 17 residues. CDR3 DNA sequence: TGCGCCAGCAGCCAAGATCTGGGGGGGGTTCCCACAGATACGCAGTATTTT. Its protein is CASSQDLGGVPTDTQYF.

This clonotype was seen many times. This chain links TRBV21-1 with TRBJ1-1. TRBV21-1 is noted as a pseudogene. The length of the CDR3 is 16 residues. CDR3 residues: CASSKSEVLGSTEAFF. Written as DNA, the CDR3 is TGTGCCAGCAGCAAAAGTGAGGTTCTGGGGAGCACTGAAGCTTTCTTT.

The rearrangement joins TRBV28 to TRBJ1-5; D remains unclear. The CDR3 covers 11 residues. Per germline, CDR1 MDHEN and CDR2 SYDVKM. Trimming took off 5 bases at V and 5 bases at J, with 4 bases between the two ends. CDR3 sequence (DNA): TGTGCCAGCAGTATGGATCAGCCCCAGCATTTT. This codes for CASSMDQPQHF.

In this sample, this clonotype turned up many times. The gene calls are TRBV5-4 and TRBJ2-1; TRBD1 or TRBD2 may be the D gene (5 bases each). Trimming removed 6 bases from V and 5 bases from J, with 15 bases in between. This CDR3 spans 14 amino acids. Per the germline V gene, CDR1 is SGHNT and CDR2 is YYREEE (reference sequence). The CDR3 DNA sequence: TGTGCCAGCAAGTGGGGGTCTCTAAACAATGAGCAGTTCTTC. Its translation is CASKWGSLNNEQFF.

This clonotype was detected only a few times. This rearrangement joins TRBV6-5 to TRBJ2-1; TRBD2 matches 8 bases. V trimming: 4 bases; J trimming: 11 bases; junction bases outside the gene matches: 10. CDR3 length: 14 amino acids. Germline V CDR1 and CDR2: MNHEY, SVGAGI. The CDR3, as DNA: TGTGCCAGCAGTTCAAGCGGGGGCCCCCCCAAGCAGTTCTTC. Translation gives CASSSSGGPPKQFF.

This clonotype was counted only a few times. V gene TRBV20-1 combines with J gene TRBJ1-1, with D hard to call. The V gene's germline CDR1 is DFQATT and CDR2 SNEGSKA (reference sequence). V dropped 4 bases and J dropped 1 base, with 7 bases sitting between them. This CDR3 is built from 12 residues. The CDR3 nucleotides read TGCAGTGCTAATAGGGCGAACACTGAAGCTTTCTTT. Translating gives CSANRANTEAFF.

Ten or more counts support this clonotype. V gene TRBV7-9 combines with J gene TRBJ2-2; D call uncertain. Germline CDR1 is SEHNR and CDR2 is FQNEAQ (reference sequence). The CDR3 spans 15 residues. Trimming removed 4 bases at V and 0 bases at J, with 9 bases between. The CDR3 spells CASSYPGPNTGELFF. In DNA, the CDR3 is TGTGCCAGCAGCTACCCCGGGCCGAACACCGGGGAGCTGTTTTTT.

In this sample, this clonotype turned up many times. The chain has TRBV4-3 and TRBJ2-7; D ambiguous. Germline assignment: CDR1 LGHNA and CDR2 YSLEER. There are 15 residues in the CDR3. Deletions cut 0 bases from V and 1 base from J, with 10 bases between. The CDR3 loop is CASSQDLIGSYEQYF. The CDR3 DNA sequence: TGCGCCAGCAGCCAAGATCTCATAGGATCCTACGAGCAGTACTTC.

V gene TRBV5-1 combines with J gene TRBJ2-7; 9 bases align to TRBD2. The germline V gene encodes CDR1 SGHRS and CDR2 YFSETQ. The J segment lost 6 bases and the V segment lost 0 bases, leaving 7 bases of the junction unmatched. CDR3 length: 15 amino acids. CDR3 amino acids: CASSLGGGELTEQYF. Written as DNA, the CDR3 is TGCGCCAGCAGCTTGGGCGGGGGGGAACTGACCGAGCAGTACTTC. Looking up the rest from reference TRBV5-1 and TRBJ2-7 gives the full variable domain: KAGVTQTPRYLIKTRGQQVTLSCSPISGHRSVSWYQQTPGQGLQFLFEYFSETQRNKGNFPGRFSGRQFSNSRSEMNVSTLELGDSALYLCASSLGGGELTEQYFGPGTRLTVT.

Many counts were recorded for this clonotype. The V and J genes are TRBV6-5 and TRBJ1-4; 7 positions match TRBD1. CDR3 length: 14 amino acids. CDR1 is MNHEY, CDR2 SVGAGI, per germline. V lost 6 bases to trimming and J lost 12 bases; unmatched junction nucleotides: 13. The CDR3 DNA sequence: TGTGCCAGCAGCCCCAATCCAGGGGGTATGGAACTGTTTTTT. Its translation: CASSPNPGGMELFF.